This TCR beta chain originates from a study of blood T cell repertoires in COVID-19. On the study more broadly: There were acute and convalescent COVID-19 samples, and they came from the United States, Italy and Spain. T cells, B-cell-depleted T cells, or PBMCs supplied cDNA or gDNA.

In the original analysis: How many nucleated cells were present was estimated from reference gene primer amplification. Clones were sequenced by immunoSEQ multiplex PCR, and TCRdb holds only the in-frame ones, with some missing. For V, J and clone size, that table is used; D and trimming come from the DNA. The sample has 200,000 to 300,000 clones; roughly 88% are singletons. This CDR3 is built from 13 residues. Germline V lookup: CDR1 MNHEY, CDR2 SMNVEV (reference sequence). V lost 4 bases and J 5 bases, leaving 11 bases between the germline ends. The chain uses TRBV27 and TRBJ1-2, with D maybe TRBD1 (5 bases). Sequenced input: peripheral blood. This clonotype was sampled from a man older than 75 with acute or convalescent COVID-19. The CDR3 DNA reads TGTGCCAGCAGTTGGGGCCAGTCGTATGGCTACACCTTC. Protein sequence: CASSWGQSYGYTF.